The next 2 T cell receptor beta chains were all read from a single sample in a study of blood T cell repertoires in COVID-19. Measured with immunoSEQ multiplex PCR; TCRdb has only the in-frame clones, and not every one. The data hold about 220,000 clones, with roughly 85% observed a single time. Sample: peripheral blood. These receptors were taken from a man aged 45 to 65 who had recovered from COVID-19.

The chain combines TRBV4-2 with TRBJ2-7; D is perhaps TRBD1 (5 bases). Deletions cut 0 bases from V and 2 bases from J, with 11 bases between. The CDR3 is made up of 15 amino acids. Looked up from germline, CDR1 is LGHNA and CDR2 is YNFKEQ. DNA for the CDR3: TGTGCCAGCAGCCAAGAATTAGCAGGGCCCTACGAGCAGTACTTC. Translation: CASSQELAGPYEQYF.

This clone appeared a few times. The rearrangement uses TRBV6-1 and TRBJ2-5, with 9 positions matching TRBD1. The CDR3 spans 16 residues. Unmatched junction bases numbered 8, after V lost 4 bases and J lost 2 bases. Germline CDR1 is MNHNS and CDR2 is SASEGT. CDR3 in amino acids: CASSVGTGPQQETQYF. The CDR3 bases are TGTGCCAGCAGTGTTGGGACAGGGCCCCAACAAGAGACCCAGTACTTC.